Listed here are 13 T cell receptor beta chains from one sample, sequenced in a study of cytomegalovirus exposure and HLA in healthy donors. Using immunoSEQ multiplex PCR, the repertoire was profiled, and TCRdb retains in-frame clones only, with some absent. The profile shows over 100,000 clones, roughly 86% of them singletons. Sequencing was carried out using PBMCs. The receptor set was obtained from a man aged 25-45 years in good health and CMV-seronegative.

This clone turned up a few times. This chain connects TRBV7-9 to TRBJ1-2; 7 bases fit TRBD1. Unmatched junction bases numbered 6, after V lost 0 bases and J lost 5 bases. The germline CDR1 and CDR2 sequences are SEHNR and FQNEAQ (reference sequence). This CDR3 contains 15 residues. In DNA form, the CDR3 reads TGTGCCAGCAGCTTAGCCGGGACAGAGAGGTATGGCTACACCTTC. Translating it yields CASSLAGTERYGYTF.

This clone was seen once. This chain uses TRBV27 with TRBJ2-7, with a tentative D call TRBD2 (7 bases). Per germline, CDR1 MNHEY and CDR2 SMNVEV (reference sequence). The CDR3 loop spans 13 amino acids. V was cut by 9 bases and J by 6 bases, with 18 bases left in between. The CDR3 DNA sequence: TGTGCCAGTAGAGAGGGGGGGGCGGGCGAGCAGTACTTC. Amino acid sequence: CASREGGAGEQYF.

V and J are TRBV5-1 and TRBJ2-7, with 7 bases matching TRBD1. CDR3 size: 14 residues. Germline trimming cut 4 bases from V and 1 base from J; bases unmatched to any gene: 5. Per germline, CDR1 SGHRS and CDR2 YFSETQ. The CDR3 protein is CASSAWTGSYEQYF. The CDR3 region has the DNA TGCGCCAGCAGCGCCTGGACAGGTTCCTACGAGCAGTACTTC. Supplemented by reference TRBV5-1 and TRBJ2-7, the full variable domain reads KAGVTQTPRYLIKTRGQQVTLSCSPISGHRSVSWYQQTPGQGLQFLFEYFSETQRNKGNFPGRFSGRQFSNSRSEMNVSTLELGDSALYLCASSAWTGSYEQYFGPGTRLTVT.

This chain connects TRBV5-1 to TRBJ1-6; TRBD1 matches at 7 bases. CDR1 is SGHRS and CDR2 is YFSETQ in the germline V gene. V lost 4 bases to trimming and J lost 6 bases; unmatched junction nucleotides: 4. The CDR3 has 14 residues. CDR3 coding DNA: TGCGCCAGCAGCCTCCGGGACAGTAATTCACCCCTCCACTTT. Amino acid sequence: CASSLRDSNSPLHF.

The chain employs TRBV7-2 and TRBJ2-5; the D gene is possibly TRBD2 (7 bases). Per the germline V gene, CDR1 is SGHTA and CDR2 is FQGNSA. V was clipped by 4 bases and J by 2 bases, with 14 bases between them. The CDR3 spans 15 residues. The CDR3 region has the DNA TGTGCCAGCAGCTCCGGCGGGGGCCCTCAAGAGACCCAGTACTTC. It codes for CASSSGGGPQETQYF.

The rearrangement uses TRBV9 and TRBJ2-2; D unclear. V was trimmed by 0 bases and J by 8 bases, leaving 5 bases between them. The CDR3 extends over 12 amino acids. Germline loops: CDR1 SGDLS, CDR2 YYNGEE. DNA for the CDR3: TGTGCCAGCAGCGTAGTAGAAGGGGAGCTGTTTTTT. Amino acids: CASSVVEGELFF.

The V call is TRBV7-2, the J call TRBJ2-2; the match to TRBD1 covers 8 bases. V lost 6 bases, J lost 3 bases, and 9 bases stayed unmatched. The germline gives CDR1 SGHTA, CDR2 FQGNSA. This CDR3 region has 16 residues. CDR3: CASRHGQGGHTGELFF. As DNA, the CDR3 is TGTGCCAGCAGGCATGGACAGGGCGGTCACACCGGGGAGCTGTTTTTT.

This clone was seen a handful of times. The chain links TRBV6-6 to TRBJ2-7, with D maybe TRBD1 (6 bases). Per the germline V gene, CDR1 is MNHNY and CDR2 is SVGAGI (reference sequence). CDR3 length: 15 residues. Deletions cut 2 bases from V and 5 bases from J, with 16 bases between. CDR3 coding DNA: TGTGCCAGCAGTTACCGGACAGCCCGCCGAAACGAGCAGTACTTC. It specifies CASSYRTARRNEQYF.

The rearrangement links TRBV4-2 to TRBJ2-7; 7 bases line up with TRBD2. Trimming took 0 bases from V and 4 from J; bases not matched to a gene: 12. The CDR3 extends over 17 amino acids. In germline, CDR1 is LGHNA, CDR2 YNFKEQ. CDR3 nucleotides: TGTGCCAGCAGCCAAGAGGGGGAGGGTCTGAGGGCATACGAGCAGTACTTC. It is translated as CASSQEGEGLRAYEQYF.

The chain uses TRBV7-9 and TRBJ2-1; 8 bases align to TRBD2. Germline lookup yields CDR1 SEHNR and CDR2 FQNEAQ (reference sequence). This CDR3 spans 15 amino acids. With V trimmed by 5 bases and J by 5 bases, 8 bases remained unmatched. CDR3 loop: CASSQTSGSDNEQFF. CDR3 DNA: TGTGCCAGCAGCCAAACCAGCGGGAGTGACAATGAGCAGTTCTTC.

This sequence joins TRBV2 and TRBJ1-2, with a weak D call TRBD1 (6 bases). CDR1 is SNHLY, CDR2 FYNNEI, per germline. With 4 bases removed from V and 6 bases from J, the gap between germline ends came to 15 bases. This CDR3 is built from 14 residues. In DNA form, the CDR3 reads TGTGCCAGCAGTGTACAGGGCCAGGGCGATGGCTACACCTTC. Translation gives CASSVQGQGDGYTF.

Here the CDR3 reads CASSLQGAWYEQYF. The DNA for the CDR3 is TGTGCCAGCAGTTTACAGGGGGCTTGGTACGAGCAGTACTTC. The chain couples TRBV28 to TRBJ2-7, with TRBD1 identical over 8 bases. CDR3 size: 14 residues. J was trimmed by 4 bases and V by 2 bases; bases with no gene match: 4. Germline V gives CDR1 MDHEN, CDR2 SYDVKM.

The V call is TRBV19, the J call TRBJ1-6; TRBD1 might be the D (5 bases). The CDR3 spans 14 residues. Per germline, CDR1 LNHDA and CDR2 SQIVND (reference sequence). V shed 5 bases and J shed 2 bases, with 7 bases lying between them. CDR3 residues: CASSLTAYNSPLHF. CDR3 nucleotide sequence: TGTGCCAGTAGTTTGACAGCCTATAATTCACCCCTCCACTTT.